This TCR beta chain emerged from a study of control samples from healthy donors and cancer patients. Profiled with immunoSEQ multiplex PCR; TCRdb holds only in-frame clones, not every one. The data hold nearly 55,000 clones, with approximately 96% observed a single time. Trimming removed 6 bases from V and 15 bases from J; junction bases left unmatched: 9. The CDR3 has 13 amino acids. Specimen: blood. The TCR comes from a woman between 25 and 40 years old in good health. The chain carries TRBV12-3 or TRBV12-4 and TRBJ2-1, with 12 bases fitting TRBD2. The CDR3 nucleotides are TGTGCCAGCAGCCTGACTAGCGGGAGTCAACCGTTCTTC. Translation gives CASSLTSGSQPFF.